A single sample gave rise to the 18 T cell receptor beta chains below, sequenced in a study of shared clonotypes between healthy human individuals. TCRdb's table, derived via immunoSEQ multiplex PCR, lists solely in-frame clones and lacks some. The data hold about 1,900,000 clones, with roughly 95% observed a single time. CD8 cells classed as naive were CD45RO-negative and positively selected for CCR7, excluding terminally differentiated effector memory CD45RA+ cells. Sequencing used naive CD8+ T cells sorted from blood. These receptors were collected from a man between 18 and 35 years old in good health.

The chain employs TRBV18 and TRBJ2-7; TRBD2 matches 9 bases. Germline assignment: CDR1 KGHSH and CDR2 LQKENI. The junction had 7 bases not matched to a gene; V was cut back by 2 bases and J by 2 bases. The CDR3 consists of 16 residues. CDR3 DNA sequence: TGTGCCAGCTCACCAGGCTCTGCTAGCGGGACCTACGAGCAGTACTTC. Translating it yields CASSPGSASGTYEQYF.

The chain recombines TRBV27 with TRBJ2-3; 13 nucleotides align to TRBD2. J was trimmed by 6 bases and V by 0 bases; bases with no gene match: 3. The germline V gene encodes CDR1 MNHEY and CDR2 SMNVEV (reference sequence). This CDR3 contains 16 residues. CDR3 sequence: CASSLSGLAGLDTQYF. Written as DNA, the CDR3 is TGTGCCAGCAGTTTATCGGGACTAGCGGGATTGGATACGCAGTATTTT.

The table lists this clone with a count of one. This chain links TRBV10-3 with TRBJ1-5; no clear D. Between the trimmed V and J ends, which lost 0 bases and 0 bases, there was a span of 15 bases. The germline V gene has CDR1 ENHRY and CDR2 SYGVKD. The CDR3 has 18 amino acids. The CDR3 coding sequence is TGTGCCATCAGTGAGTCTTGGCAGGTTTCCTATAGCAATCAGCCCCAGCATTTT. Residues: CAISESWQVSYSNQPQHF.

The chain combines TRBV11-2 with TRBJ2-7; 9 bases are a match to TRBD1. The V and J ends lost 3 bases and 3 bases, in that order; junction bases with no gene match: 3. This CDR3 has 14 amino acids. Germline loops: CDR1 SGHAT, CDR2 FQNNGV. The CDR3, as DNA: TGTGCCAGCAGCTTCCGACAGGGGGACTACGAGCAGTACTTC. Protein sequence: CASSFRQGDYEQYF. The full variable domain, with the rest looked up from reference TRBV11-2 and TRBJ2-7, is EAGVAQSPRYKIIEKRQSVAFWCNPISGHATLYWYQQILGQGPKLLIQFQNNGVVDDSQLPKDRFSAERLKGVDSTLKIQPAKLEDSAVYLCASSFRQGDYEQYFGPGTRLTVT.

V usage is TRBV7-2 and J usage is TRBJ1-1; TRBD1 aligns across 10 bases. The CDR3 is 14 amino acids. Trimming removed 4 bases from V and 4 bases from J; junction bases left unmatched: 3. Per the germline V gene, CDR1 is SGHTA and CDR2 is FQGNSA. The CDR3 sequence: CASSSGQGFTEAFF. The CDR3 DNA follows: TGTGCCAGCAGCTCGGGACAGGGGTTCACTGAAGCTTTCTTT.

This clone was observed a few times. Other DNA sequences in the sample encode the same CDR3. The chain employs TRBV5-6 and TRBJ2-5; no clear D gene. Germline V lookup: CDR1 SGHDT, CDR2 YYEEEE. V lost 2 bases and J 2 bases, leaving 1 base between the germline ends. The CDR3 runs 11 residues. CDR3 protein: CASSLQETQYF. CDR3 bases: TGTGCCAGCAGCTTACAAGAGACCCAGTACTTC.

This clone was recorded once. The chain has TRBV28 and TRBJ2-7, with D possibly matching TRBD2 (6 bases). The germline V and J ends were trimmed by 1 base and 2 bases, with 15 bases remaining between them. CDR1 MDHEN and CDR2 SYDVKM come from the germline V gene. CDR3 length: 16 residues. The CDR3 reads CASSLYGGSSAYEQYF. The CDR3 region has the DNA TGTGCCAGCAGTTTATACGGGGGAAGTTCGGCCTACGAGCAGTACTTC.

This rearrangement joins TRBV19 to TRBJ2-7, with 11 bases identical to TRBD1. The CDR3 loop spans 15 amino acids. The V segment lost 5 bases and the J segment 5 bases; nucleotides outside the gene matches: 8. The germline V gene encodes CDR1 LNHDA and CDR2 SQIVND (reference sequence). The DNA of the CDR3 is TGTGCCAGTAGTCCCGGGACAGGGGGTCTCCACGAGCAGTACTTC. Its translation: CASSPGTGGLHEQYF.

The CDR3 DNA reads TGTGCCAGCAGCTGGGATAGGGAAAAACTGTTTTTT. It codes for CASSWDREKLFF. The V gene is TRBV28, the J gene TRBJ1-4; no firm D call. Trimming stripped 6 bases from V and 8 bases from J, with 10 bases between. The CDR3 spans 12 residues. Germline assignment: CDR1 MDHEN and CDR2 SYDVKM.

The genes are TRBV25-1 and TRBJ2-7, with 12 positions matching TRBD2. The CDR3 length is 15 residues. The trim removed 6 bases at V and 7 bases at J, leaving 10 bases unmatched. Germline V gene lookup returns CDR1 MGHDK and CDR2 SYGVNS. CDR3 residues: CASSYLAGGPGEQYF. In DNA, the CDR3 is TGTGCCAGCAGCTACCTAGCGGGGGGGCCGGGGGAGCAGTACTTC.

The chain has TRBV9 and TRBJ2-3; D remains ambiguous. V gave up 4 bases and J gave up 1 base, with 16 bases separating them. Germline V lookup: CDR1 SGDLS, CDR2 YYNGEE. There are 16 residues in the CDR3. CDR3 sequence reads: CASSPQVVGGTDTQYF. The CDR3 nucleotides are TGTGCCAGCAGCCCGCAAGTGGTTGGCGGCACAGATACGCAGTATTTT.

The V and J genes are TRBV2 and TRBJ2-7; 9 bases agree with TRBD1. With V trimmed by 0 bases and J by 2 bases, 11 bases remained unmatched. This CDR3 has 18 residues. Per the germline V gene, CDR1 is SNHLY and CDR2 is FYNNEI. CDR3 loop: CASSEASGAGQGAYEQYF. CDR3 in DNA: TGTGCCAGCAGTGAAGCGTCTGGCGCGGGACAGGGAGCCTACGAGCAGTACTTC. The full variable domain, in which reference TRBV2 and TRBJ2-7 provide the parts outside the CDR3, is EPEVTQTPSHQVTQMGQEVILRCVPISNHLYFYWYRQILGQKVEFLVSFYNNEISEKSEIFDDQFSVERPDGSNFTLKIRSTKLEDSAMYFCASSEASGAGQGAYEQYFGPGTRLTVT.

The rearrangement joins TRBV6-1 to TRBJ2-7; 10 positions agree with TRBD1. Per germline, CDR1 MNHNS and CDR2 SASEGT. The CDR3 totals 17 residues. The ends lost 1 base at V and 2 bases at J; junction bases unmatched: 8. CDR3 residues: CASSEGGPGTGAYEQYF. In DNA, the CDR3 is TGTGCCAGCAGTGAAGGGGGGCCCGGGACAGGGGCCTACGAGCAGTACTTC.

This clone appeared once. V gene TRBV10-2 combines with J gene TRBJ2-7, with D possibly matching TRBD1 (5 bases). Germline lookup yields CDR1 WSHSY and CDR2 SAAADI. The CDR3 has 15 residues. V was clipped by 4 bases and J by 1 base, with 14 bases between them. CDR3 amino acids: CASSVGTGRSYEQYF. The CDR3 DNA is TGCGCCAGCAGTGTCGGTACAGGTAGATCCTACGAGCAGTACTTC.

The chain has TRBV7-9 and TRBJ2-3; maybe TRBD1 (6 bases). Germline V gene lookup returns CDR1 SEHNR and CDR2 FQNEAQ (reference sequence). The CDR3 spans 17 residues. Trimming cost V 1 base and J 4 bases, with 18 bases left between them. The CDR3 loop reads CASSLVLSQGGPDTQYF. The CDR3 coding sequence is TGTGCCAGCAGCTTAGTTTTATCACAGGGCGGACCAGATACGCAGTATTTT.

The J gene is TRBJ2-7, the V gene TRBV10-3; 14 bases align to TRBD2. Germline CDR1 ENHRY, CDR2 SYGVKD. Trimming removed 6 bases from V and 1 base from J; junction bases left unmatched: 8. CDR3 length equals 17 residues. In DNA, the CDR3 is TGTGCCATCAGGCCCCCAGGACTAGCGGGAGGTTCCTACGAGCAGTACTTC. It is translated as CAIRPPGLAGGSYEQYF.

CDR3 nucleotides: TGTGCCAGCAGCGTAGGGTCAGAAAGGCCGAATTCACCCCTCCACTTT. Its protein product is CASSVGSERPNSPLHF. V is TRBV9 and J is TRBJ1-6; D remains ambiguous. CDR3 length: 16 residues. Trimming left V 0 bases short and J 7 bases short, with 14 bases between. Germline CDR1 SGDLS, CDR2 YYNGEE.

The genes are TRBV2 and TRBJ2-7; TRBD2 matches at 10 bases. The germline CDR1 and CDR2 sequences are SNHLY and FYNNEI. The CDR3 consists of 17 residues. Trimming cost V 3 bases and J 2 bases; bases outside gene matches: 10. The DNA of the CDR3 is TGTGCCAGCAGTGAGGGGGTGGCTAGCGGGGGCCCCTACGAGCAGTACTTC. This codes for CASSEGVASGGPYEQYF.